Listed below are T cell receptor beta chains from one sample, sequenced in a study of T cells in Graves' hyperthyroidism and ophthalmopathy. TCRdb redid the calling of the multiplex PCR reads with MiXCR, one entry per CDR3 protein. This sample yields more than 500,000 distinct CDR3 sequences, of which about 16% are seen a single time; about 29% belongs to the top ten. Source material: blood. These receptors were obtained from a woman in her thirties with Graves' ophthalmopathy. Both conserved end residues are part of each CDR3. A D gene is named only where the DNA matches it firmly. Size is stated for part of the rows, as once, few or many counts, or as a class when the clone is expanded.

V,size,D,J,DNA,CDR3
TRBV6-1,-,-,TRBJ2-7,TGTGCCAGCAGTGGGACAGACCGGGGCGAGCAGTACTTC,CASSGTDRGEQYF
TRBV30,-,-,TRBJ2-7,TGTGCCTGGAGGTGGAACTTAGCGGACCGGACCTCCTACGAGCAGTACTTC,CAWRWNLADRTSYEQYF
TRBV19,-,TRBD1,TRBJ1-5,TGTGCCAGTAGTATGCCGGGACAGGGGGTCAATCAGCCCCAGCATTTT,CASSMPGQGVNQPQHF
TRBV29-1,many,TRBD1,TRBJ2-5,TGCAGCGTTGTGATGGGTGGACAGGGTAGAGAGACCCAGTACTTC,CSVVMGGQGRETQYF
TRBV29-1,-,-,TRBJ1-1,TGCAGCGTTGAGGTTTCGGGGGGCTGGGGCACTGAAGCTTTCTTT,CSVEVSGGWGTEAFF
TRBV6-1,few,-,TRBJ2-7,TGTGCCAGCACGGGTTTTCCCGGCTACGAGCAGTACTTC,CASTGFPGYEQYF
TRBV27,few,TRBD1,TRBJ1-6,TGTGCCAGCAGACCTAGAGGGAAGGGGGCGGGTTCACCCCTCCACTTT,CASRPRGKGAGSPLHF
TRBV28,many,-,TRBJ2-1,TGTGCCAGCAGTTTCGACCCCCAACACAATGAGCAGTTCTTC,CASSFDPQHNEQFF
TRBV4-3,few,-,TRBJ1-2,TGCGCCAGCAGCCAAGATGGACAGTCCGCCCTCTATGGCTACACCTTC,CASSQDGQSALYGYTF
TRBV5-1,-,TRBD2,TRBJ2-5,TGCGCCAGCAGCTTGGATGCTAGCGGGAGTGTTGGAAAAGAGACCCAGTACTTC,CASSLDASGSVGKETQYF
TRBV7-9,-,-,TRBJ2-1,TGTGCCAGCAGCCCAGGGGCGTTAAGCTCCTACAATGAGCAGTTCTTC,CASSPGALSSYNEQFF
TRBV2,many,TRBD2,TRBJ2-3,TGTGCCAGCAATTTGGCGGGAGGGACAGATACGCAGTATTTT,CASNLAGGTDTQYF
TRBV10-3,many,TRBD1,TRBJ2-5,TGTGCCATCAGTGGGGACAGTCTACAAGAGACCCAGTACTTC,CAISGDSLQETQYF
TRBV20-1,many,-,TRBJ2-3,TGCAGTGCTAGTCGGCAGGTCGTGGATACGCAGTATTTT,CSASRQVVDTQYF
TRBV6-1,-,TRBD1,TRBJ1-4,TGTGCCAGCGGTCCGGGACAGACTAATGAAGAACTGTTTTTT,CASGPGQTNEELFF
TRBV5-1,many,-,TRBJ1-1,TGCGCCAGCATCCTTGGGTCGGGGGGCCTGAACACTGAAGCTTTCTTT,CASILGSGGLNTEAFF
TRBV27,many,TRBD1,TRBJ1-2,TGTGCCAGCAGTCCGGGGACAGGGACCAACTATGGCTACACCTTC,CASSPGTGTNYGYTF
TRBV24-1,-,-,TRBJ2-3,TGTGCCGCTGTTTGGCCCGCAGATACGCAGTATTTT,CAAVWPADTQYF
TRBV6-1,many,-,TRBJ1-1,TGTGCCAGCAGTCGGACTTACAACACTGAAGCTTTCTTT,CASSRTYNTEAFF
TRBV11-2,-,TRBD2,TRBJ2-7,TGTGCCAGCAGCTTATTAGGACTAGCGGAACCCCCCTACGAGCAGTACTTC,CASSLLGLAEPPYEQYF
TRBV20-1,many,-,TRBJ2-4,TGCAGTGCTAGAGATATCGGGGGCGCGAGCGGAAACATTCAGTACTTC,CSARDIGGASGNIQYF
TRBV28,many,-,TRBJ2-4,TGTGCCAGCAGCAATCAGGGGTTGGACAAAAACATTCAGTACTTC,CASSNQGLDKNIQYF
TRBV29-1,-,-,TRBJ2-5,TGCAGCGTTGAAGAGACCCAACCAGGGACCCAGTACTTC,CSVEETQPGTQYF
TRBV24-1,-,-,TRBJ1-3,TGTGCCACCTCTCCGGGCGGGGGAAACACCATATATTTT,CATSPGGGNTIYF
TRBV20-1,few,-,TRBJ2-4,TGCAGTGCAGCGGAGGGTGGGTCCGACATTCAGTACTTC,CSAAEGGSDIQYF
TRBV12-3/TRBV12-4,many,TRBD1,TRBJ2-1,TGTGCCAGCAGTCATCCGGGACAGCTCTACAATGAGCAGTTCTTC,CASSHPGQLYNEQFF
TRBV6-2/TRBV6-3,-,-,TRBJ2-4,TGTGCCAGCAGTTACGACGGAGGCGGCGGGAACATTCAGTACTTC,CASSYDGGGGNIQYF
TRBV5-1,-,TRBD1,TRBJ1-4,TGCGCCAGCAGCTTGGGGACAGGGATCGATGAAAAACTGTTTTTT,CASSLGTGIDEKLFF
TRBV2,-,TRBD2,TRBJ2-7,TGTGCCAGCGCGGGAGAGGTGTACGAGCAGTACTTC,CASAGEVYEQYF
TRBV4-2,-,TRBD1,TRBJ1-1,TGTGCCAGCAGCCAAGATCGGAGATGGACAGGCAACACTGAAGCTTTCTTT,CASSQDRRWTGNTEAFF
TRBV28,many,-,TRBJ2-7,TGTGCCAGCAGTTTCCGTGGTGGAGGGAGGATAGAGCAGTACTTC,CASSFRGGGRIEQYF
TRBV6-1,few,TRBD1,TRBJ1-2,TGTGCCAGCAGTTTACCGGGACAGGACTATGGCTACACCTTC,CASSLPGQDYGYTF
TRBV6-2/TRBV6-3,-,TRBD1,TRBJ2-1,TGTGCCAGCAGTTACTCAACGGGACAGGGGGGTTTTTTCTATGAGCAGTTCTTC,CASSYSTGQGGFFYEQFF
TRBV5-1,many,-,TRBJ2-1,TGCGCCAGCAGCTTGGGAGGATGGTCAACAGGATACTCCTACAATGAGCAGTTCTTC,CASSLGGWSTGYSYNEQFF
TRBV7-9,many,-,TRBJ2-5,TGTGCCAGCAGCGCGCGGGACCGCGGTCAAGAGACCCAGTACTTC,CASSARDRGQETQYF
TRBV6-2/TRBV6-3,many,-,TRBJ2-1,TGTGCCAGCAGTTACGACCTCCGGAATGAGCAGTTCTTC,CASSYDLRNEQFF
TRBV28,many,-,TRBJ2-1,TGTGCCAGCAGCCCTACTCTTGGGGTCGGCTACAATGAGCAGTTCTTC,CASSPTLGVGYNEQFF
TRBV28,many,-,TRBJ1-1,TGTGCCAGCAGAATAGGGACACAACCTGAAGCTTTCTTT,CASRIGTQPEAFF
TRBV28,many,-,TRBJ2-4,TGTGCCAGCAGTGAGAGGGTAGCCAAAAACATTCAGTACTTC,CASSERVAKNIQYF
TRBV30,-,TRBD2,TRBJ2-2,TGTGCCTGGAGCGTAGCGGGAGGGCCGCGAACCGGGGAGCTGTTTTTT,CAWSVAGGPRTGELFF
TRBV28,many,-,TRBJ2-7,TGTGCCAGCAGTTTTGTGGACGAGCAGTACTTC,CASSFVDEQYF
TRBV18,-,-,TRBJ2-7,TGTGCCAGCTCACAAGAACGGGGAGCCTACGAGCAGTACTTC,CASSQERGAYEQYF
TRBV20-1,few,-,TRBJ2-7,TGCAGTGCTAAGCTAGCCCGAGACTACGAGCAGTACTTC,CSAKLARDYEQYF
TRBV10-3,many,TRBD2,TRBJ2-7,TGTGCCATTACCGGGACTAGCGGGGCCGAGCAGTACTTC,CAITGTSGAEQYF
TRBV20-1,many,TRBD2,TRBJ2-3,TGCAGTGCTAGATCGGTTAGCGGGAGGATGAATACGCAGTATTTT,CSARSVSGRMNTQYF
TRBV4-3,-,-,TRBJ2-1,TGCGCCAGCAGCCAGTTTCCCGGAGCCGGCAATGAGCAGTTCTTC,CASSQFPGAGNEQFF
TRBV10-3,-,TRBD1,TRBJ1-4,TGTGCCATCAGTGAAAAGGGGGCGGATGAAAAACTGTTTTTT,CAISEKGADEKLFF
TRBV24-1,-,TRBD2,TRBJ2-1,TGTGCCACCAGTCCGGGGGGTGGCAATGAGCAGTTCTTC,CATSPGGGNEQFF